A selection of T cell receptor beta chains follows, all from one sample in a study of shared clonotypes between healthy human individuals. Assay used: immunoSEQ multiplex PCR; TCRdb lists only in-frame clones, some missing. The sample has 600,000 or so clones; 90% to 95% are singletons. The material sequenced was naive CD8+ T cells sorted from blood. These receptors were collected from a woman aged 25-40 years in good health. The CDR3 runs from the conserved cysteine through the conserved F or W. The order of the fields is V gene, D gene, J gene, clone size, CDR3 DNA, CDR3 protein. D genes are given only for firm matches. A clone size is listed for some rows: how often the clone was seen (once, few, many), or a class if it is expanded.

V gene: TRBV7-9; D gene: TRBD2; J gene: TRBJ2-5; clone size: -; CDR3 DNA: TGTGCCAGCAGCCATATATGGTGGGAGGGCCATCGGGAGACCCAGTACTTC; CDR3 protein: CASSHIWWEGHRETQYF
V gene: TRBV28; D gene: -; J gene: TRBJ2-1; clone size: once; CDR3 DNA: TGTGCCAGCAGTCCCGGGACCTTAACACGGCAGTTCTTC; CDR3 protein: CASSPGTLTRQFF
V gene: TRBV7-9; D gene: -; J gene: TRBJ2-7; clone size: -; CDR3 DNA: TGTGCCAGCAGCTTACAGGGTGCCCCGGGCGAGCAGTACTTC; CDR3 protein: CASSLQGAPGEQYF
V gene: TRBV28; D gene: -; J gene: TRBJ1-5; clone size: -; CDR3 DNA: TGTGCCAGCAGCCCGGAGCCGGCGGGCCAGCCCCAGCATTTT; CDR3 protein: CASSPEPAGQPQHF
V gene: TRBV6-1; D gene: -; J gene: TRBJ1-3; clone size: -; CDR3 DNA: TGTGCCAGCAGTGAATATCGCGGCATCGACTCTGGAAACACCATATATTTT; CDR3 protein: CASSEYRGIDSGNTIYF
V gene: TRBV2; D gene: -; J gene: TRBJ2-7; clone size: -; CDR3 DNA: TGTGCCAGCAGTGAGTACAGGGTTTACGAGCAGTACTTC; CDR3 protein: CASSEYRVYEQYF
V gene: TRBV7-9; D gene: -; J gene: TRBJ2-7; clone size: -; CDR3 DNA: TGTGCCAGCAGGTCGGGGAGCTACGAGCAGTACTTC; CDR3 protein: CASRSGSYEQYF
V gene: TRBV7-8; D gene: -; J gene: TRBJ2-7; clone size: -; CDR3 DNA: TGTGCCAGCAGCTTAATAAGGGATTGGAGGGGGGCCCACGAGCAGTACTTC; CDR3 protein: CASSLIRDWRGAHEQYF
V gene: TRBV5-1; D gene: -; J gene: TRBJ2-3; clone size: -; CDR3 DNA: TGCGCCAGCAGCCCCCCGGCCGATCGGGATACGCAGTATTTT; CDR3 protein: CASSPPADRDTQYF
V gene: TRBV27; D gene: TRBD1; J gene: TRBJ2-2; clone size: -; CDR3 DNA: TGTGCCAGCAGTCAGGACAGGGTATTGACCGGGGAGCTGTTTTTT; CDR3 protein: CASSQDRVLTGELFF
V gene: TRBV10-2; D gene: -; J gene: TRBJ2-7; clone size: once; CDR3 DNA: TGCGCCAGCAGTTCAACAGGGTACGAGCAGTACTTC; CDR3 protein: CASSSTGYEQYF
V gene: TRBV2; D gene: TRBD1; J gene: TRBJ1-2; clone size: -; CDR3 DNA: TGTGCCAGCGGAACCGGGACAGGGGTTGGCTACACCTTC; CDR3 protein: CASGTGTGVGYTF
V gene: TRBV29-1; D gene: -; J gene: TRBJ1-2; clone size: -; CDR3 DNA: TGCAGCGTTGCTGGTGAAGGCTACACCTTC; CDR3 protein: CSVAGEGYTF
V gene: TRBV29-1; D gene: TRBD1; J gene: TRBJ1-2; clone size: -; CDR3 DNA: TGCAGCGTTGATAGGGGGCGCGAATCTAACTATGGCTACACCTTC; CDR3 protein: CSVDRGRESNYGYTF
V gene: TRBV27; D gene: TRBD2; J gene: TRBJ2-7; clone size: -; CDR3 DNA: TGTGCCAGCAGTCTCGAGAGCGGGACGTTAGCCTACGAGCAGTACTTC; CDR3 protein: CASSLESGTLAYEQYF
V gene: TRBV27; D gene: -; J gene: TRBJ2-7; clone size: -; CDR3 DNA: TGTGCCAGCAGTTTCGGACAAGACTACGAGCAGTACTTC; CDR3 protein: CASSFGQDYEQYF